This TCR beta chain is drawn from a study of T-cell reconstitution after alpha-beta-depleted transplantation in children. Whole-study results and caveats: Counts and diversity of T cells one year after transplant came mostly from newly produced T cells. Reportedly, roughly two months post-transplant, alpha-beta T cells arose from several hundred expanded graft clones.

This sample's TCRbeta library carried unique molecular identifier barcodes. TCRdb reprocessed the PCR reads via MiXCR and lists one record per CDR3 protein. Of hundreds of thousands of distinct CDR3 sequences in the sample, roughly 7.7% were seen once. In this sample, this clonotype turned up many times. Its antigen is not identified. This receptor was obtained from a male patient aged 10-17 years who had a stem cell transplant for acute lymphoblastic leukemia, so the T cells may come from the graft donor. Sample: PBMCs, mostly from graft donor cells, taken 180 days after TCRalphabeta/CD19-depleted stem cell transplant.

DNA of the CDR3: TGTGCCAGCAGTTCCCGGACTGGGATCACAGATACGCAGTATTTT. Translation: CASSSRTGITDTQYF. The V call is TRBV12-3 or TRBV12-4, the J call TRBJ2-3; possibly TRBD2 for D (5 bases). The CDR3 has 15 residues. The V gene lost 4 bases and the J gene lost 2 bases, with 13 bases spanning the gap.